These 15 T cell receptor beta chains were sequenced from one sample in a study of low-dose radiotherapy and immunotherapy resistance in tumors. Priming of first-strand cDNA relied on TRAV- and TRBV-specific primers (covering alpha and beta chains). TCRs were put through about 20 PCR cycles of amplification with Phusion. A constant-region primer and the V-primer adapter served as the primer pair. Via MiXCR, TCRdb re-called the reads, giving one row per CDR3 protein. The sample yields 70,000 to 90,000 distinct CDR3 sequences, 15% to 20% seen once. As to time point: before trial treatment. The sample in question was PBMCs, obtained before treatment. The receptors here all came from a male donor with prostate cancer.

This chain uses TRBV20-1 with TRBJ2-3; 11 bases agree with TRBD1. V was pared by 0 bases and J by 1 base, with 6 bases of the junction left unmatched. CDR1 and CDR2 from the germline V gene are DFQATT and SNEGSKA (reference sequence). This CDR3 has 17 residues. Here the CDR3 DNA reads TGCAGTGCTAGAGACCCCCTGGGACAGGGGGGCACAGATACGCAGTATTTT. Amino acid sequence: CSARDPLGQGGTDTQYF.

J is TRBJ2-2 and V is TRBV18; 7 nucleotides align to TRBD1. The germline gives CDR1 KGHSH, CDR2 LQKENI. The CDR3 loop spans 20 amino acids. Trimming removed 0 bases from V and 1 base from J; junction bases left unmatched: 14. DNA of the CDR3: TGTGCCAGCTCACCACCGAATAGGGGGCTTACGAATAGGAACACCGGGGAGCTGTTTTTT. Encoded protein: CASSPPNRGLTNRNTGELFF.

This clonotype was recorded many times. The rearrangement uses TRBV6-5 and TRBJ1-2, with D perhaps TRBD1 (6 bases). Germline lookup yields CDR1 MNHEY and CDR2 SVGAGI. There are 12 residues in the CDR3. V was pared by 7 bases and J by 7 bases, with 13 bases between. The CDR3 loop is CASNGGGVGYTF. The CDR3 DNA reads TGTGCCAGCAACGGGGGGGGCGTTGGCTACACCTTC.

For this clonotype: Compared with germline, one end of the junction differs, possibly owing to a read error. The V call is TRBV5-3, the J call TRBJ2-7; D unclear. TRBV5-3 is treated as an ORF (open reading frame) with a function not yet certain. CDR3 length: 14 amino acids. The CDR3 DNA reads TGTGCCAGCAGCTTGGGCCAGAGTGGCCACGAGCAGTACTTC. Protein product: CASSLGQSGHEQYF.

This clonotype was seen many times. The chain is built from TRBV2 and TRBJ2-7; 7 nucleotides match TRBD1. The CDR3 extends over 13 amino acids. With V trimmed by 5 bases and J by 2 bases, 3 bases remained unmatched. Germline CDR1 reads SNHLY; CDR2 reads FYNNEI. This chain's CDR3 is CASSRDSTYEQYF. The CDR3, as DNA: TGTGCCAGCAGTCGGGACAGTACCTACGAGCAGTACTTC.

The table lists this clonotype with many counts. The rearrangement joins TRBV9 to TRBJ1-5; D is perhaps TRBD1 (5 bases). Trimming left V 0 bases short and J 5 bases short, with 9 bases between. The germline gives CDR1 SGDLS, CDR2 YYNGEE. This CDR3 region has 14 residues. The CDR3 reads CASSVGQGDQPQHF. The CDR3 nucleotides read TGTGCCAGCAGCGTAGGGCAAGGGGATCAGCCCCAGCATTTT.

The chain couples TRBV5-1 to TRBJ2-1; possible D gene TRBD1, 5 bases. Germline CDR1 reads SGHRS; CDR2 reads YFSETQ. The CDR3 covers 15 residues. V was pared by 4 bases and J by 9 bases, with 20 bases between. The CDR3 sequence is CASSPSPGKGPEQFF. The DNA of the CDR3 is TGCGCCAGCAGCCCCTCCCCAGGGAAAGGACCTGAGCAGTTCTTC.

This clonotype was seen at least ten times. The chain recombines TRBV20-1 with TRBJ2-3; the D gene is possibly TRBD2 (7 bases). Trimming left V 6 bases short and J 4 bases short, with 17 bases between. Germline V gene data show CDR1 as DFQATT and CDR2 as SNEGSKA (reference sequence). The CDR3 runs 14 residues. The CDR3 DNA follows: TGCAGTGCCGAGGGGGGGGGGTTGGCAGATACGCAGTATTTT. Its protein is CSAEGGGLADTQYF.

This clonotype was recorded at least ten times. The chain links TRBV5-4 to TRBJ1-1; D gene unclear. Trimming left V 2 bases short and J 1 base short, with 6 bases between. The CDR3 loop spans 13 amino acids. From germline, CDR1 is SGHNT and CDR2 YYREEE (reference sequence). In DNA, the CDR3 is TGTGCCAGCAGCTTAGAGCCGAACACTGAAGCTTTCTTT. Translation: CASSLEPNTEAFF.

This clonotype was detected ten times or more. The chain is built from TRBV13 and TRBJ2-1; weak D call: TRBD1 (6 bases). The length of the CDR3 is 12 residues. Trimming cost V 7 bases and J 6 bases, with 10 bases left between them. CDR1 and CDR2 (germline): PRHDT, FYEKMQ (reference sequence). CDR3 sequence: CASTGDRNEQFF. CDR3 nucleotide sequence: TGTGCCAGCACAGGGGACCGCAATGAGCAGTTCTTC.

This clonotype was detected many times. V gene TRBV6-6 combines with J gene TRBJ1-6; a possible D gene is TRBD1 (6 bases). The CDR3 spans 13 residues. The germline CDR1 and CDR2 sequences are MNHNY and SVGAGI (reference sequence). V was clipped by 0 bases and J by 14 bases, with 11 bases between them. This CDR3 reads CASSYSQPGALHF. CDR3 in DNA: TGTGCCAGCAGTTACTCTCAGCCAGGGGCCCTCCACTTT.

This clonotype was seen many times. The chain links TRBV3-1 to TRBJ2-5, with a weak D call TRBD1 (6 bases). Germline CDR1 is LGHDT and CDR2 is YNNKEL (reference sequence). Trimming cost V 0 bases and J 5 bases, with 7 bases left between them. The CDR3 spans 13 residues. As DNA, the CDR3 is TGTGCCAGCAGCCAAGATAGGGGGGAGACCCAGTACTTC. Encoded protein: CASSQDRGETQYF.

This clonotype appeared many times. The CDR3 DNA is TGTGCCAGCAGCTTGGAGGGTCCGGGCAACACCATATATTTT. This codes for CASSLEGPGNTIYF. The V call is TRBV5-8, the J call TRBJ1-3, with no clear D. Germline CDR1 reads SGHTS; CDR2 reads YDEGEE. V lost 0 bases, J lost 7 bases, and 11 bases lay in between. The CDR3 consists of 14 residues.

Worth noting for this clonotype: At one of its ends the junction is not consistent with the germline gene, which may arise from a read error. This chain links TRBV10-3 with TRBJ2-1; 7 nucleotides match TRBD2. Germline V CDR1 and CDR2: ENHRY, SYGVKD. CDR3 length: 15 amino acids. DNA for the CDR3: TGTGGCATCAGCCGCGGGGGAAGCTCCTACAATGAGCAGTTCTTC. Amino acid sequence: CGISRGGSSYNEQFF.

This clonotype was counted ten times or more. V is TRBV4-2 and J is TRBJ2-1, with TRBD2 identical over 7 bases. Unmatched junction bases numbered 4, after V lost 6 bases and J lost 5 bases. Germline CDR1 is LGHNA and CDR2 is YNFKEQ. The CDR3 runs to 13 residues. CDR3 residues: CASRPSGNNEQFF. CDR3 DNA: TGTGCCAGCAGACCTAGCGGAAACAATGAGCAGTTCTTC.